This T cell receptor beta chain derives from a study of T cells in Graves' hyperthyroidism and ophthalmopathy. Study-level background: Peripheral blood draws took place at initial diagnosis, ahead of any treatment. Broader study findings: Among clonotypes expanded in thyroid above 0.001, most were also found in blood.

A note on this clonotype: Its antigen remains unidentified.

A NOSPECS grade of at least 4, a Clinical Activity Score of at least 3 and duration under 3 months were recorded in ophthalmopathy patients. V was trimmed by 0 bases and J by 1 base, leaving 9 bases between them. The CDR3 loop spans 15 amino acids. From germline, CDR1 is SNHLY and CDR2 FYNNEI. Researchers took RNA transcripts and amplified the TCR beta CDR3 regions from them. The TCR CDR3 first-round RT-PCR relied on the HTBI primer set. One entry per CDR3 protein, called by TCRdb with MiXCR from the multiplex PCR reads. The table lists hundreds of thousands of distinct CDR3 sequences, less than 20% of them singletons, with about 35% in the top ten.

This TCR was sampled from a man between 45 and 60 years old with Graves' ophthalmopathy. V is TRBV2 and J is TRBJ2-5; D call uncertain. The sequenced material came from blood. CDR3 in amino acids: CASSEARQTQETQYF. CDR3 nucleotide sequence: TGTGCCAGCAGTGAAGCGCGCCAGACCCAAGAGACCCAGTACTTC.